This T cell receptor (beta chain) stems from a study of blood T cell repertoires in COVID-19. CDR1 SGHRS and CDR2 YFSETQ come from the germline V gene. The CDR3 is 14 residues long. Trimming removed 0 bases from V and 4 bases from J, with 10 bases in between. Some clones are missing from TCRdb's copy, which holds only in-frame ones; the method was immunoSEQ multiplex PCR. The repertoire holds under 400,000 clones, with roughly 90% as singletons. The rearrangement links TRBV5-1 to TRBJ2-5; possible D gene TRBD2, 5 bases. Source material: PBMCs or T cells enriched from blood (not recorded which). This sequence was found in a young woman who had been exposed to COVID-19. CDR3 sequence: CASSLAPGGETQYF. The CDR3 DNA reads TGCGCCAGCAGCTTGGCCCCAGGAGGAGAGACCCAGTACTTC.